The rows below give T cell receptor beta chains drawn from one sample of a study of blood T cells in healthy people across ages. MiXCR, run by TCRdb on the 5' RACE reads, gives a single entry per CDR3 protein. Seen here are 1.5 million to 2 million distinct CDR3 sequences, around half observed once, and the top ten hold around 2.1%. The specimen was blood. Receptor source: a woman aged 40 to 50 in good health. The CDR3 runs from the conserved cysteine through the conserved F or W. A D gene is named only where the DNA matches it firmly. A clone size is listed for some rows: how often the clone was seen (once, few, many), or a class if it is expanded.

CDR3: CASHRTGQKETQYF
DNA: TGTGCCAGTCACCGGACAGGTCAAAAAGAGACCCAGTACTTC
size: few
D: TRBD1
J: TRBJ2-5
V: TRBV7-9

CDR3: CSAETGESSYEQYF
DNA: TGCAGTGCGGAGACAGGGGAAAGCTCCTACGAGCAGTACTTC
size: few
D: TRBD1
J: TRBJ2-7
V: TRBV20-1

CDR3: CASSLASAVGEETQFF
DNA: TGTGCCAGCAGCTTAGCGTCGGCAGTCGGGGAGGAGACCCAGTTCTTC
size: .
D: .
J: TRBJ2-1
V: TRBV7-2

CDR3: CASSFAGILYEQYF
DNA: TGCGCCAGCAGCTTCGCAGGGATCCTCTACGAGCAGTACTTC
size: .
D: .
J: TRBJ2-7
V: TRBV5-1

CDR3: CASSLQGSDIQYF
DNA: TGCGCCAGCAGCCTACAGGGTTCGGACATTCAGTACTTC
size: .
D: .
J: TRBJ2-4
V: TRBV5-1

CDR3: CASSVGGQGQFKDGYTF
DNA: TGTGCCAGCAGCGTGGGCGGACAGGGCCAATTCAAAGATGGCTACACCTTC
size: .
D: TRBD1
J: TRBJ1-2
V: TRBV9

CDR3: CASSLGRLAGGGHNEQFF
DNA: TGTGCCAGCAGCTTAGGGAGACTAGCGGGGGGGGGTCACAATGAGCAGTTCTTC
size: once
D: TRBD2
J: TRBJ2-1
V: TRBV7-2

CDR3: CASSFPSEETDGYTF
DNA: TGTGCCAGCAGTTTCCCCTCGGAGGAGACCGATGGCTACACCTTC
size: .
D: .
J: TRBJ1-2
V: TRBV6-5

CDR3: CASTSPRRVYETQYF
DNA: TGTGCCAGCACTTCACCTCGTCGTGTGTACGAGACCCAGTACTTC
size: few
D: .
J: TRBJ2-5
V: TRBV6-2/TRBV6-3

CDR3: CASSLEVGLTAHYGYTF
DNA: TGCGCCAGCAGCTTGGAAGTCGGACTGACAGCCCACTATGGCTACACCTTC
size: .
D: .
J: TRBJ1-2
V: TRBV5-1

CDR3: CVSSRGGNSYEQYF
DNA: TGTGTCAGCAGTCGCGGGGGGAACTCCTACGAGCAGTACTTC
size: .
D: TRBD2
J: TRBJ2-7
V: TRBV28

CDR3: CASSLGDRANEQFF
DNA: TGTGCCAGCAGCTTAGGGGACAGGGCCAATGAGCAGTTCTTC
size: .
D: TRBD1
J: TRBJ2-1
V: TRBV11-2

CDR3: CAISAPTDTQYF
DNA: TGTGCCATCAGCGCCCCTACAGATACGCAGTATTTT
size: .
D: .
J: TRBJ2-3
V: TRBV10-3

CDR3: CASSSHGQVRDTQYF
DNA: TGTGCCAGCAGCTCTCACGGACAGGTCCGTGATACGCAGTATTTT
size: .
D: TRBD1
J: TRBJ2-3
V: TRBV12-3/TRBV12-4

CDR3: CASSQDKAIPTPETQYF
DNA: TGTGCCAGCAGCCAAGATAAGGCCATACCCACTCCAGAGACCCAGTACTTC
size: .
D: .
J: TRBJ2-5
V: TRBV3-1

CDR3: CSAEGADYNEQFF
DNA: TGCAGCGCTGAGGGGGCAGACTACAATGAGCAGTTCTTC
size: few
D: TRBD1
J: TRBJ2-1
V: TRBV29-1

CDR3: CASSESPKNIQYF
DNA: TGTGCCAGCAGTGAGAGCCCCAAAAACATTCAGTACTTC
size: few
D: .
J: TRBJ2-4
V: TRBV6-5

CDR3: CASSPGHKANYGYTF
DNA: TGTGCCAGCAGCCCGGGACACAAAGCTAACTATGGCTACACCTTC
size: few
D: .
J: TRBJ1-2
V: TRBV14

CDR3: CSARSPGTDTQYF
DNA: TGCAGTGCTAGGTCCCCGGGTACAGATACGCAGTATTTT
size: few
D: .
J: TRBJ2-3
V: TRBV20-1

CDR3: CSARDAAYRQYF
DNA: TGCAGTGCTCGGGACGCCGCGTATCGGCAGTACTTC
size: .
D: .
J: TRBJ2-7
V: TRBV20-1

CDR3: CASSKIMNTEAFF
DNA: TGTGCCAGCAGTAAAATAATGAACACTGAAGCTTTCTTT
size: once
D: .
J: TRBJ1-1
V: TRBV6-4

CDR3: CASSGGRGPAYNEQFF
DNA: TGTGCCAGCAGCGGGGGTAGGGGGCCTGCCTACAATGAGCAGTTCTTC
size: few
D: TRBD1
J: TRBJ2-1
V: TRBV13

CDR3: CASSFSGGGSETQYF
DNA: TGTGCCAGCAGTTTTAGCGGGGGGGGGTCCGAGACCCAGTACTTC
size: .
D: TRBD2
J: TRBJ2-5
V: TRBV12-3/TRBV12-4

CDR3: CSAAGDRGPYEQYF
DNA: TGCAGCGCCGCAGGGGACAGGGGCCCCTACGAGCAGTACTTC
size: many
D: TRBD1
J: TRBJ2-7
V: TRBV29-1

CDR3: CASTRADYNEQFF
DNA: TGCGCCAGCACTAGGGCAGATTACAATGAGCAGTTCTTC
size: few
D: .
J: TRBJ2-1
V: TRBV5-1

CDR3: CASSSPPWTQNYGYTF
DNA: TGTGCCAGCAGCTCTCCCCCCTGGACACAGAACTATGGCTACACCTTC
size: few
D: .
J: TRBJ1-2
V: TRBV7-2

CDR3: CASSRAGLAEETQYF
DNA: TGTGCCAGCAGTAGAGCCGGACTAGCGGAAGAGACCCAGTACTTC
size: few
D: TRBD2
J: TRBJ2-5
V: TRBV6-2/TRBV6-3

CDR3: CSASIGAGLASYNEQFF
DNA: TGCAGTGCTAGTATTGGGGCAGGACTAGCGTCCTACAATGAGCAGTTCTTC
size: .
D: TRBD2
J: TRBJ2-1
V: TRBV20-1

CDR3: CASSPGPLSNQPQHF
DNA: TGTGCCAGCAGCCCGGGGCCCCTTAGCAATCAGCCCCAGCATTTT
size: few
D: .
J: TRBJ1-5
V: TRBV11-2

CDR3: CASSWNREGSSPLHF
DNA: TGTGCCAGCAGCTGGAACAGGGAGGGCAGTTCACCCCTCCACTTT
size: .
D: .
J: TRBJ1-6
V: TRBV7-9

CDR3: CSARDGRGRVYEQYF
DNA: TGCAGTGCTAGAGATGGCAGGGGGCGCGTTTACGAGCAGTACTTC
size: .
D: TRBD1
J: TRBJ2-7
V: TRBV20-1

CDR3: CASSQFGADGKDEQYF
DNA: TGTGCCAGCAGCCAATTCGGGGCGGACGGGAAGGATGAGCAGTACTTC
size: .
D: .
J: TRBJ2-7
V: TRBV6-5

CDR3: CASSDGYEKLFF
DNA: TGTGCCAGCAGTGACGGGTATGAAAAACTGTTTTTT
size: .
D: .
J: TRBJ1-4
V: TRBV25-1

CDR3: CASKGTNPNEQFF
DNA: TGTGCCAGCAAGGGGACAAACCCAAATGAGCAGTTCTTC
size: few
D: .
J: TRBJ2-1
V: TRBV2

CDR3: CASISGSNNEKLFF
DNA: TGTGCCAGCATATCCGGGTCAAATAATGAAAAACTGTTTTTT
size: .
D: .
J: TRBJ1-4
V: TRBV5-5

CDR3: CASSPNSYEQYF
DNA: TGTGCCAGCTCTCCGAACTCCTACGAGCAGTACTTC
size: many
D: .
J: TRBJ2-7
V: TRBV18

CDR3: CASSQGGGAFQYF
DNA: TGCGCCAGCAGCCAAGGAGGCGGGGCCTTTCAGTACTTC
size: many
D: .
J: TRBJ2-4
V: TRBV4-1

CDR3: CASSKTGLVSYNEQFF
DNA: TGTGCCAGCAGTAAGACAGGACTGGTCTCCTACAATGAGCAGTTCTTC
size: .
D: .
J: TRBJ2-1
V: TRBV6-2/TRBV6-3

CDR3: CSGDKLNTEAFF
DNA: TGCAGCGGGGACAAGCTGAACACTGAAGCTTTCTTT
size: once
D: .
J: TRBJ1-1
V: TRBV29-1

CDR3: CASSVRGFGNEQYF
DNA: TGTGCCAGCAGTGTAAGGGGGTTCGGGAATGAGCAGTACTTC
size: .
D: .
J: TRBJ2-7
V: TRBV12-3/TRBV12-4

CDR3: CSVQGARNQPQHF
DNA: TGCAGTGTGCAGGGGGCCCGCAATCAGCCCCAGCATTTT
size: few
D: TRBD1
J: TRBJ1-5
V: TRBV20-1

CDR3: CASSEDRVQPQHF
DNA: TGTGCCAGCTCAGAAGACAGGGTTCAGCCCCAGCATTTT
size: .
D: TRBD1
J: TRBJ1-5
V: TRBV18

CDR3: CASSEALRGQNSNQPQHF
DNA: TGTGCCAGCAGTGAAGCGCTTCGGGGACAGAATAGCAATCAGCCCCAGCATTTT
size: .
D: TRBD1
J: TRBJ1-5
V: TRBV6-1

CDR3: CASSQVTGAATDTQYF
DNA: TGCGCCAGCAGCCAAGTGACAGGGGCAGCCACAGATACGCAGTATTTT
size: .
D: TRBD1
J: TRBJ2-3
V: TRBV4-3

CDR3: CASRYSVLTF
DNA: TGTGCCAGCAGATATTCAGTCCTGACTTTC
size: few
D: .
J: TRBJ2-6
V: TRBV2